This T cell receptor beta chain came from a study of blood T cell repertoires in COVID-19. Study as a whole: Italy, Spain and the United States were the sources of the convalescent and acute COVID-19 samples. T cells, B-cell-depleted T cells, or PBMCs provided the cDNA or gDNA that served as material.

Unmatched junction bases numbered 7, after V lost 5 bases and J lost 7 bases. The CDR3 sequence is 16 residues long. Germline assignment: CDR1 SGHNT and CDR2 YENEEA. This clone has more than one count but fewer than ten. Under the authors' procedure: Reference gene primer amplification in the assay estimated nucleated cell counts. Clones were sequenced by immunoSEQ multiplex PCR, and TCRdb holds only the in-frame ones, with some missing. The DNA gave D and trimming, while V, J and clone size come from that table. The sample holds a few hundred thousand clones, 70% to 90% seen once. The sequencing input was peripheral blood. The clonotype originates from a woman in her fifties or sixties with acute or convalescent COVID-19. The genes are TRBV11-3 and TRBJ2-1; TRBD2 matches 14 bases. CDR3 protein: CASSNSGLAGENEQFF. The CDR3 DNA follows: TGTGCCAGCAGCAACTCGGGACTAGCGGGAGAAAATGAGCAGTTCTTC.